This T cell receptor beta chain was observed in a study of spatial heterogeneity in lung cancer. For the study at large: At a median of around two years after resection, follow-up PBMC samples were sequenced when available. Each distinct TCR and UMI combination averaged more than ten appearances in raw reads.

Time point defined: blood at routine non-recurrence follow-up after resection. Unsorted samples of tumor, nontumor lung or frozen PBMC had their whole RNA sequenced. This clonotype occurred many times. V lost 5 bases to trimming and J lost 0 bases, with 17 bases between them. This CDR3 is built from 16 residues. CDR1 SGHRS and CDR2 YFSETQ come from the germline V gene. TCRdb called the 5' RACE reads again in MiXCR, with one record for every CDR3 protein. This sample has some 120,000 distinct CDR3 sequences, with about 12% found just once. The V call is TRBV5-1, the J call TRBJ2-5; D ambiguous. Source: PBMCs, taken at follow-up. The receptor was derived from a male donor with early-stage non-small cell lung cancer. CDR3 amino acids: CASRNSPGAYQETQYF. In nucleotides, the CDR3 is TGCGCCAGCAGGAATAGTCCCGGCGCGTACCAAGAGACCCAGTACTTC.